This record concerns one T cell receptor (beta chain) sequence. Its antigen is unknown. The method was immunoSEQ multiplex PCR; TCRdb's version includes in-frame clones alone and lacks a portion of them. The sample shows 90,000 to 120,000 clones, around 88% of them seen only once. These data originate in a study of identifying expanded T cells in peripheral blood. Findings of the study overall: Variance in clone template counts between two-week samples significantly increased with total template count across all healthy donors.

Trimming stripped 0 bases from V and 4 bases from J, with 4 bases between. CDR1 and CDR2 (germline): SGHRS, YFSETQ. This CDR3 comprises 13 residues. V gene TRBV5-1 combines with J gene TRBJ2-2; no clear D gene. The receptor's source is a person aged 18 to 70 in good health. Sequencing input: blood. CDR3 in DNA: TGCGCCAGCAGCTTGGCTATCACCGGGGAGCTGTTTTTT. Its translation is CASSLAITGELFF.